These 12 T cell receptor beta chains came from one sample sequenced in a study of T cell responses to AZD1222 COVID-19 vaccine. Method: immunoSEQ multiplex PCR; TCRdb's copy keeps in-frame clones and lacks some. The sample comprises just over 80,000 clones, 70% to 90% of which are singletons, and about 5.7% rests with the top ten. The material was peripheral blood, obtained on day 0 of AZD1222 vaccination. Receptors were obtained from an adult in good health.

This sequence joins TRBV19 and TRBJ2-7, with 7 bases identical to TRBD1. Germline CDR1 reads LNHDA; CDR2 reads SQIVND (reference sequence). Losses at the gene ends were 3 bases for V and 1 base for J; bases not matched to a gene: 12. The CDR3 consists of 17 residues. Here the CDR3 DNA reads TGTGCCAGTAGTATTTCTTGGGGGACAGATAGATCCTACGAGCAGTACTTC. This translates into CASSISWGTDRSYEQYF.

The CDR3 DNA sequence: TGCGCCAGCAGCTTGGGGGACAGGGAGCATTCACCCCTCCACTTT. Protein product: CASSLGDREHSPLHF. This chain links TRBV5-1 with TRBJ1-6, with TRBD1 matching 9 bases. CDR3 size: 15 residues. Germline trimming cut 0 bases from V and 8 bases from J; bases unmatched to any gene: 3. Germline assignment: CDR1 SGHRS and CDR2 YFSETQ.

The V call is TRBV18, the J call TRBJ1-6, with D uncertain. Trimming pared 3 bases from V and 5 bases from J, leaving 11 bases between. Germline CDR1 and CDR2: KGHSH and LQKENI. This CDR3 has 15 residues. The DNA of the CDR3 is TGTGCCAGCTCACCCGTTGTGGGTAATAATTCACCCCTCCACTTT. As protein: CASSPVVGNNSPLHF.

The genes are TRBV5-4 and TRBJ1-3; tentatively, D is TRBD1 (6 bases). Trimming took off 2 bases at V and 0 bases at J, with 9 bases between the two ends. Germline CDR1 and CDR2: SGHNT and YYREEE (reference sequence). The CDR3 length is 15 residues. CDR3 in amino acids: CASSFGTSSGNTIYF. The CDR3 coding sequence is TGTGCCAGCAGCTTCGGGACAAGCTCTGGAAACACCATATATTTT.

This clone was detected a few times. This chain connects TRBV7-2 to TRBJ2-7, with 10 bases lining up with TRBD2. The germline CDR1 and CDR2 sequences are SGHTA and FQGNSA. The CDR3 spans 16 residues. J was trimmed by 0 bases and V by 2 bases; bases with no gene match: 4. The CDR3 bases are TGTGCCAGCAGCTTATTAGGACTAGCGGACTCCTACGAGCAGTACTTC. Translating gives CASSLLGLADSYEQYF.

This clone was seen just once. The CDR3 region has the DNA TGTGCCAGCAGTTACTCTACAGGGGGCGGGACTGAAGCTTTCTTT. Protein: CASSYSTGGGTEAFF. This chain joins TRBV6-5 and TRBJ1-1; TRBD1 aligns across 9 bases. There are 15 residues in the CDR3. CDR1 MNHEY and CDR2 SVGAGI come from the germline V gene. Trimming at V came to 0 bases and at J to 5 bases, leaving 4 bases not matched to a gene.

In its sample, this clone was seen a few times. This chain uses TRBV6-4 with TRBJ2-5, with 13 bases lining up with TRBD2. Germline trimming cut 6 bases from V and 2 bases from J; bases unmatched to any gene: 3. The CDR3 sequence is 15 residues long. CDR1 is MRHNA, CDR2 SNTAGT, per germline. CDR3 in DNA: TGTGCCAGCAGCCAGACTAGCGGGGGGCAAGAGACCCAGTACTTC. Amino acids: CASSQTSGGQETQYF.

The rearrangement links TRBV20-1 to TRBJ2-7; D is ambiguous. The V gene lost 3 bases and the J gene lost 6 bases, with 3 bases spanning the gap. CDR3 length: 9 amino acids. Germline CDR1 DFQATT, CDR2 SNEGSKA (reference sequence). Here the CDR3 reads CSASGEQYF. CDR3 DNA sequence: TGCAGTGCTAGCGGCGAGCAGTACTTC.

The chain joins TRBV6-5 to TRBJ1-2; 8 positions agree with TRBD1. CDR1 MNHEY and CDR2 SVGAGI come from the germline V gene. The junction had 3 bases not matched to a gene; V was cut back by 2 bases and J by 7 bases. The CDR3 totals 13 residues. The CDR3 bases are TGTGCCAGCAGTTACGACAGGGGTGGTGGCTACACCTTC. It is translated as CASSYDRGGGYTF.

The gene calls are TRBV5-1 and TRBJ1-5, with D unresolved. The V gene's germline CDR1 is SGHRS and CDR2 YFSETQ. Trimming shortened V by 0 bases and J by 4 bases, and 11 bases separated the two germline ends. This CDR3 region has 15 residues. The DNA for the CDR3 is TGCGCCAGCAGCTTGGCCGGGAGCCCGAATCAGCCCCAGCATTTT. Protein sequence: CASSLAGSPNQPQHF.

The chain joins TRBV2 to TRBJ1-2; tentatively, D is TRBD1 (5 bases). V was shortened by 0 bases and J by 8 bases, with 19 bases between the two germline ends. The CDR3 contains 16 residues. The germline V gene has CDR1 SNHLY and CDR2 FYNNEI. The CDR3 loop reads CASSEAGSGLGGGYTF. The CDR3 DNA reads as TGTGCCAGCAGTGAAGCGGGCAGCGGTTTGGGGGGAGGCTACACCTTC.

CDR3 coding DNA: TGTGCCAGCAGCTTTCGGGGGGCGCGCACTGAAGCTTTCTTT. Residues: CASSFRGARTEAFF. The chain couples TRBV13 to TRBJ1-1, with TRBD1 as a possible D gene (6 bases). V lost 3 bases, J lost 4 bases, and 12 bases lay in between. Germline V gives CDR1 PRHDT, CDR2 FYEKMQ (reference sequence). This CDR3 spans 14 amino acids.